A selection of T cell receptor beta chains follows, all from one sample in a study of identical twins. TCRdb recomputed calls from the 5' RACE reads with MiXCR, one row per CDR3 protein. The sample has some 300,000 distinct CDR3 sequences; around 12% are singletons. Separately, the same data were catalogued under a study of yellow fever vaccine responses in identical twins.

The source material was CD8+ T cells sorted from blood. The receptors come from a woman between 18 and 29 years old in good health. Both conserved end residues are part of each CDR3. D genes are given only for firm matches. Where a row states a size, it is once, few, many or the class of an expanded clone; other rows omit it.

D gene: TRBD1; clone size: .; V gene: TRBV7-8; J gene: TRBJ1-2; CDR3 length: 14; CDR3 DNA: TGTGCCAGCAGCCCCGATCACAGGGGGGACGGCTACACCTTC; CDR3 protein: CASSPDHRGDGYTF
D gene: .; clone size: .; V gene: TRBV4-1; J gene: TRBJ1-5; CDR3 length: 15; CDR3 DNA: TGCGCCAGCAGCCAAGCGGGGGGCAGCAATCAGCCCCAGCATTTT; CDR3 protein: CASSQAGGSNQPQHF
D gene: TRBD1; clone size: .; V gene: TRBV13; J gene: TRBJ2-1; CDR3 length: 15; CDR3 DNA: TGTGCCAGCAGCCCCGATCAGGGGGCCTACAATGAGCAGTTCTTC; CDR3 protein: CASSPDQGAYNEQFF
D gene: .; clone size: .; V gene: TRBV7-6; J gene: TRBJ1-2; CDR3 length: 14; CDR3 DNA: TGTGCCAGCAGCCCGGGGGGGAGTTTCTATGGCTACACCTTC; CDR3 protein: CASSPGGSFYGYTF
D gene: TRBD2; clone size: few; V gene: TRBV12-3/TRBV12-4; J gene: TRBJ2-2; CDR3 length: 18; CDR3 DNA: TGTGCCATCAGTCCGACTAGCGGGGGAAGGTTGGGCACCGGGGAGCTGTTTTTT; CDR3 protein: CAISPTSGGRLGTGELFF
D gene: TRBD1; clone size: many; V gene: TRBV20-1; J gene: TRBJ2-3; CDR3 length: 18; CDR3 DNA: TGCAGTGCTAACCCCGGGACAGGGACATTTCTCTACACAGATACGCAGTATTTT; CDR3 protein: CSANPGTGTFLYTDTQYF
D gene: .; clone size: .; V gene: TRBV28; J gene: TRBJ2-2; CDR3 length: 14; CDR3 DNA: TGTGCCAGCAGTCCCCCGGTTCTGACCGGGGAGCTGTTTTTT; CDR3 protein: CASSPPVLTGELFF
D gene: .; clone size: many; V gene: TRBV12-3/TRBV12-4; J gene: TRBJ2-7; CDR3 length: 14; CDR3 DNA: TGTGCCAGCAGTTTAGCTCTGCAACCCTACGAGCAGTACTTC; CDR3 protein: CASSLALQPYEQYF
D gene: TRBD2; clone size: .; V gene: TRBV20-1; J gene: TRBJ2-2; CDR3 length: 18; CDR3 DNA: TGCAGTGCTAGAGATTATTCGGTAGGCGGGAGGGCCACCGGGGAGCTGTTTTTT; CDR3 protein: CSARDYSVGGRATGELFF
D gene: .; clone size: .; V gene: TRBV29-1; J gene: TRBJ1-2; CDR3 length: 11; CDR3 DNA: TGCAGCGCAAAAGTGGGCTATGGCTACACCTTC; CDR3 protein: CSAKVGYGYTF
D gene: TRBD1; clone size: few; V gene: TRBV7-9; J gene: TRBJ2-7; CDR3 length: 16; CDR3 DNA: TGTGCCAGCAGCTTAGCCGGGACAGGGTTCCCCTACGAGCAGTACTTC; CDR3 protein: CASSLAGTGFPYEQYF